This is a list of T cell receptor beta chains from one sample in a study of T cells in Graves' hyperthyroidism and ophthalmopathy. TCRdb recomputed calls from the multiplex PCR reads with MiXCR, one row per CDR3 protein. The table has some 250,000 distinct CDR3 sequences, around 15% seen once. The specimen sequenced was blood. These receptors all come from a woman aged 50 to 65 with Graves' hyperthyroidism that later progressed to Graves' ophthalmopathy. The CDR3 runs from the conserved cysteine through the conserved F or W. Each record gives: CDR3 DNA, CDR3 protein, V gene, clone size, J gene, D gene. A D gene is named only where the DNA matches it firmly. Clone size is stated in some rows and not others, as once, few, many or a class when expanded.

cdr3_nt: TGTGCCAGCAGCACCGGGGGCAGGGGGTCAACTGAAGCTTTCTTT; cdr3_aa: CASSTGGRGSTEAFF; v_call: TRBV9; clone_size: many; j_call: TRBJ1-1; d_call: TRBD1
cdr3_nt: TGTGCCTGTCGGACGACTAGCGGGAGAGACACCGGGGAGCTGTTTTTT; cdr3_aa: CACRTTSGRDTGELFF; v_call: TRBV3-1; clone_size: many; j_call: TRBJ2-2; d_call: TRBD2
cdr3_nt: TGTGCCAGCTCACCGTTTCGGGTCGGTCAAAGGGGGCTAAGGACTGAAGCTTTCTTT; cdr3_aa: CASSPFRVGQRGLRTEAFF; v_call: TRBV18; clone_size: few; j_call: TRBJ1-1; d_call: TRBD1
cdr3_nt: TGTGCCAGCACCCGGGGGGGGGAGAGGAATCAGCCCCAGCATTTT; cdr3_aa: CASTRGGERNQPQHF; v_call: TRBV28; clone_size: few; j_call: TRBJ1-5; d_call: -
cdr3_nt: TGTGCCAGCAGCTTCCGTGTGGGAGTGAAGCAGTACTTC; cdr3_aa: CASSFRVGVKQYF; v_call: TRBV7-2; clone_size: few; j_call: TRBJ2-7; d_call: -
cdr3_nt: TGTGCCAGCTCACCTACTCAGGTTACCGGGGAGCTGTTTTTT; cdr3_aa: CASSPTQVTGELFF; v_call: TRBV18; clone_size: many; j_call: TRBJ2-2; d_call: -
cdr3_nt: TGCGCCAGCAGCCCTAGGACGGGTGGCGAGCAGTACTTC; cdr3_aa: CASSPRTGGEQYF; v_call: TRBV5-1; clone_size: many; j_call: TRBJ2-7; d_call: -
cdr3_nt: TGTGCCAGCAGCCCCAGGGGCACGTATGGCTACACCTTC; cdr3_aa: CASSPRGTYGYTF; v_call: TRBV28; clone_size: many; j_call: TRBJ1-2; d_call: -
cdr3_nt: TGTGCCAGCAGCTCTAGCGGGTTCTACAATGAGCAGTTCTTC; cdr3_aa: CASSSSGFYNEQFF; v_call: TRBV7-8; clone_size: many; j_call: TRBJ2-1; d_call: TRBD2
cdr3_nt: TGTGCCACCAGTCTGGGGGACAGGGACGAGCAGTACTTC; cdr3_aa: CATSLGDRDEQYF; v_call: TRBV24-1; clone_size: many; j_call: TRBJ2-7; d_call: TRBD1
cdr3_nt: TGTGCCAGCAGCCCCTATACACAGGGGGCCGAGCAGTACTTC; cdr3_aa: CASSPYTQGAEQYF; v_call: TRBV3-1; clone_size: many; j_call: TRBJ2-7; d_call: TRBD1
cdr3_nt: TGTGCCAGCAGCGTAGGAGGTAGCGGGAGGGCAGATACGCAGTATTTT; cdr3_aa: CASSVGGSGRADTQYF; v_call: TRBV9; clone_size: -; j_call: TRBJ2-3; d_call: TRBD2
cdr3_nt: TGTGCCAGCAGCTCCCCTAGCGAGTGGAGCTCCTACAATGAGCAGTTCTTC; cdr3_aa: CASSSPSEWSSYNEQFF; v_call: TRBV27; clone_size: many; j_call: TRBJ2-1; d_call: -
cdr3_nt: TGTGCCAGCAGTGGCGGACAGGGTTATGGCTACACCTTC; cdr3_aa: CASSGGQGYGYTF; v_call: TRBV6-4; clone_size: few; j_call: TRBJ1-2; d_call: TRBD1
cdr3_nt: TGTGCCAGTACGGATCTACCCTACGAGCAGTACTTC; cdr3_aa: CASTDLPYEQYF; v_call: TRBV6-2/TRBV6-3; clone_size: many; j_call: TRBJ2-7; d_call: -
cdr3_nt: TGCAGCGTCCCGGGACAGTCCAATCAGCCCCAGCATTTT; cdr3_aa: CSVPGQSNQPQHF; v_call: TRBV29-1; clone_size: many; j_call: TRBJ1-5; d_call: TRBD1
cdr3_nt: TGTGCCAGCAGCCCAAGACCCTCAGGTGACGGCTACACCTTC; cdr3_aa: CASSPRPSGDGYTF; v_call: TRBV7-9; clone_size: -; j_call: TRBJ1-2; d_call: -
cdr3_nt: TGTGCCACACGGCGGAGTGGGGGGGAGCAGTTCTTC; cdr3_aa: CATRRSGGEQFF; v_call: TRBV11-2; clone_size: many; j_call: TRBJ2-1; d_call: -
cdr3_nt: TGTGCCAGTAGTGCGACCAGGGTAAACCAAGAGACCCAGTACTTC; cdr3_aa: CASSATRVNQETQYF; v_call: TRBV19; clone_size: few; j_call: TRBJ2-5; d_call: -
cdr3_nt: TGTGCCAGCAGTTCCCTTTTTCGGACTAGCGGGTATAGCACAGATACGCAGTATTTT; cdr3_aa: CASSSLFRTSGYSTDTQYF; v_call: TRBV12-3/TRBV12-4; clone_size: -; j_call: TRBJ2-3; d_call: TRBD2
cdr3_nt: TGTGCCAGTAGTCACACCCGGGTCCCCGCCCCAGAGACCCAGTACTTC; cdr3_aa: CASSHTRVPAPETQYF; v_call: TRBV19; clone_size: -; j_call: TRBJ2-5; d_call: -
cdr3_nt: TGTGCCAGCAGTTTTGTCGAAAGGGGCTACACCTTC; cdr3_aa: CASSFVERGYTF; v_call: TRBV28; clone_size: many; j_call: TRBJ1-2; d_call: -
cdr3_nt: TGTGCCAGCAGCCCAGGACTAGCGGGAGTACTCGAGCAGTTCTTC; cdr3_aa: CASSPGLAGVLEQFF; v_call: TRBV3-1; clone_size: many; j_call: TRBJ2-1; d_call: TRBD2
cdr3_nt: TGTGCCAGCAGCTCGGGACAGGGAAAGGACGAGCAGTACTTC; cdr3_aa: CASSSGQGKDEQYF; v_call: TRBV7-9; clone_size: many; j_call: TRBJ2-7; d_call: TRBD1
cdr3_nt: TGCAGTGCTAGACTGACCGGGACAGGCAAACCCTACGAGCAGTACTTC; cdr3_aa: CSARLTGTGKPYEQYF; v_call: TRBV20-1; clone_size: many; j_call: TRBJ2-7; d_call: TRBD1
cdr3_nt: TGTGCCAGTGATAGACAGGGTCATGAGCAGTTCTTC; cdr3_aa: CASDRQGHEQFF; v_call: TRBV9; clone_size: few; j_call: TRBJ2-1; d_call: TRBD1
cdr3_nt: TGCAGCGCCAAAGAAGCGGACAGGGGCAAGGGCTACACCTTC; cdr3_aa: CSAKEADRGKGYTF; v_call: TRBV29-1; clone_size: few; j_call: TRBJ1-2; d_call: TRBD1
cdr3_nt: TGTGCCAGCAGCCCACTTACAGGCTCCTACAATGAGCAGTTCTTC; cdr3_aa: CASSPLTGSYNEQFF; v_call: TRBV9; clone_size: few; j_call: TRBJ2-1; d_call: -
cdr3_nt: TGTGCCAGCAGTTCCCGGACAGGGAATCGGTACACCTTC; cdr3_aa: CASSSRTGNRYTF; v_call: TRBV28; clone_size: many; j_call: TRBJ1-2; d_call: TRBD1
cdr3_nt: TGTGCCAGCAGCCAACCGAGTCCTGTGGGGACCCAGTACTTC; cdr3_aa: CASSQPSPVGTQYF; v_call: TRBV3-1; clone_size: many; j_call: TRBJ2-5; d_call: -
cdr3_nt: TGTGCCAGCACTCCCCCCAGGGGCTGGAATGAGCAGTTCTTC; cdr3_aa: CASTPPRGWNEQFF; v_call: TRBV5-5; clone_size: many; j_call: TRBJ2-1; d_call: -
cdr3_nt: TGTGCCAGCAGCCAAGTTTTCACCTCCTACGAGCAGTACTTC; cdr3_aa: CASSQVFTSYEQYF; v_call: TRBV3-1; clone_size: many; j_call: TRBJ2-7; d_call: -
cdr3_nt: TGTGCCAGCAGTGGGGGACACGACCAATTCGAGCAGTACTTC; cdr3_aa: CASSGGHDQFEQYF; v_call: TRBV6-1; clone_size: many; j_call: TRBJ2-7; d_call: -
cdr3_nt: TGTGCCAGCAGTGAAGGGACAGGGGGCGGCTACGAGCAGTACTTC; cdr3_aa: CASSEGTGGGYEQYF; v_call: TRBV6-4; clone_size: few; j_call: TRBJ2-7; d_call: TRBD1
cdr3_nt: TGTGCCAGCACCGTCAGGGGTACCTACGAGCAGTACTTC; cdr3_aa: CASTVRGTYEQYF; v_call: TRBV5-4; clone_size: -; j_call: TRBJ2-7; d_call: -